This T cell receptor (beta chain) was recorded in a study of radiotherapy plus CTLA-4 blockade in lung cancer. Study-wide background: Objective responses were recorded in roughly 20% of patients, with disease control recorded in 25% to 40%.

Overall study findings and caveats: With interferon-beta, early dynamics of blood T cell clones were reported to best predict response. Expansion of tumor-derived TCR clones was observed in blood after radiotherapy plus ipilimumab.

Between the trimmed V and J ends, which lost 4 bases and 1 base, there was a span of 13 bases. CDR3 length: 14 residues. Germline V gene lookup returns CDR1 GTSNPN and CDR2 SVGIG (reference sequence). Focal radiation plus CTLA-4 blockade with ipilimumab was administered to patients who had chemo-refractory metastatic non-small-cell lung cancer. Concerning this clone itself: Antigen unknown.

Only in-frame clones appear in the TCRdb table, and some are missing; sequencing was by immunoSEQ multiplex PCR. The sample lists about 47,000 clones; roughly four fifths were seen once. This chain uses TRBV30 with TRBJ1-1, with D possibly TRBD1 on 5 matching bases. This material consisted of peripheral blood, taken from a patient treated with radiotherapy plus ipilimumab. This receptor was obtained from a human donor with non-small cell lung cancer who had stable disease on radiotherapy plus ipilimumab. The CDR3 DNA reads as TGTGCCTGGAACAGGAGAGAAAGGAACACTGAAGCTTTCTTT. Translating gives CAWNRRERNTEAFF.